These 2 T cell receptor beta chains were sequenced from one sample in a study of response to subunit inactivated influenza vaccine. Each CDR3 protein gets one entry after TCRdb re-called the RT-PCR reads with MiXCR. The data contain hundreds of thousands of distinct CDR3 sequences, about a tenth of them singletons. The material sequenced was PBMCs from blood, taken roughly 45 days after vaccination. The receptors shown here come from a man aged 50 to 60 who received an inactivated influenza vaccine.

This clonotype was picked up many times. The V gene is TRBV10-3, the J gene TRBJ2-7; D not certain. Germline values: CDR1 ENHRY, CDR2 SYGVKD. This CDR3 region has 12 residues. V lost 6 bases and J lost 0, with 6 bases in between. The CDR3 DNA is TGTGCCATCAGCGGCAGCTCCTACGAGCAGTACTTC. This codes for CAISGSSYEQYF.

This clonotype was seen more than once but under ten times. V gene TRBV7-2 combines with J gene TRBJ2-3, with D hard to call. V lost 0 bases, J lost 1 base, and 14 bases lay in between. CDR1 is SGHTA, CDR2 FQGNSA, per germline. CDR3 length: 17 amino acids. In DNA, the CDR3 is TGTGCCAGCAGCTTAGCTTCTCGGGTTGGGGGCACAGATACGCAGTATTTT. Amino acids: CASSLASRVGGTDTQYF.